The 32 T cell receptor beta chains given below trace back to one sample, sequenced in a study of response to subunit inactivated influenza vaccine. From the RT-PCR reads, TCRdb called clonotypes with MiXCR, one entry per CDR3 protein. The sample carries some 800,000 distinct CDR3 sequences, 21% recorded once. Sequencing used PBMCs from blood, obtained about 5 days after vaccination. The source of these receptors is a man aged 45-65 years who received an inactivated influenza vaccine.

A few counts support this clonotype. This sequence joins TRBV7-2 and TRBJ1-3; the D is unclear. The V end was cut by 0 bases, the J end by 2 bases, with 14 bases between. Germline CDR1 and CDR2: SGHTA and FQGNSA. The CDR3 extends over 17 amino acids. CDR3 DNA sequence: TGTGCCAGCAGCTTAGCGGAGATCAAGGGCACTGGAAACACCATATATTTT. As protein: CASSLAEIKGTGNTIYF.

This clonotype was seen a handful of times. The J gene is TRBJ2-5, the V gene TRBV5-1; TRBD2 matches 11 bases. There are 15 residues in the CDR3. In germline, CDR1 is SGHRS, CDR2 YFSETQ. Trimming removed 4 bases from V and 5 bases from J; junction bases left unmatched: 7. The CDR3 loop is CASSTSGSVDETQYF. The CDR3, as DNA: TGCGCCAGCAGCACTAGCGGGAGTGTCGATGAGACCCAGTACTTC.

The chain couples TRBV7-2 to TRBJ1-2; 10 nucleotides agree with TRBD1. The V gene end was trimmed by 1 base and the J gene end by 4 bases; junction bases not matched to a gene: 6. CDR1 is SGHTA and CDR2 is FQGNSA in the germline V gene. CDR3 length: 16 amino acids. DNA for the CDR3: TGTGCCAGCAGCTTAGAGGGACAGGGGAGTTCCTATGGCTACACCTTC. As protein: CASSLEGQGSSYGYTF. Full variable domain (rest looked up from reference TRBV7-2 and TRBJ1-2): GAGVSQSPSNKVTEKGKDVELRCDPISGHTALYWYRQSLGQGLEFLIYFQGNSAPDKSGLPSDRFSAERTGGSVSTLTIQRTQQEDSAVYLCASSLEGQGSSYGYTFGSGTRLTVV.

Many counts were recorded for this clonotype. This rearrangement joins TRBV12-3 or TRBV12-4 to TRBJ1-1, with 8 bases matching TRBD1. After removal of 2 bases from V and 4 bases from J, the junction contained 6 bases not matched to a gene. The CDR3 runs 15 residues. For the CDR3, the DNA is TGTGCCAGCAGTTTATTAGCAGGGGGCTTCACTGAAGCTTTCTTT. Amino acid sequence: CASSLLAGGFTEAFF.

The rearrangement links TRBV9 to TRBJ2-7; D gene uncertain. The CDR3 contains 14 residues. Trimming took 0 bases from V and 3 from J, leaving 10 bases between them. Germline loops: CDR1 SGDLS, CDR2 YYNGEE. The CDR3 loop reads CASSVGQADYEQYF. The CDR3 DNA sequence: TGTGCCAGCAGCGTAGGGCAGGCCGACTACGAGCAGTACTTC.

V and J are TRBV5-1 and TRBJ2-3, with TRBD1 matching over 8 bases. The junction had 6 bases not matched to a gene; V was cut back by 7 bases and J by 2 bases. Germline CDR1 and CDR2: SGHRS and YFSETQ. The CDR3 contains 14 residues. CDR3 in amino acids: CASSGGQDTDTQYF. In DNA form, the CDR3 reads TGCGCCAGCTCAGGGGGACAGGACACAGATACGCAGTATTTT.

There are a few counts of this clonotype. V and J are TRBV20-1 and TRBJ2-1; TRBD2 aligns across 14 bases. V dropped 6 bases and J dropped 9; count of bases not matched to a gene: 7. The CDR3 totals 14 residues. Germline values: CDR1 DFQATT, CDR2 SNEGSKA (reference sequence). The CDR3 is CSAGGTSGSFEQFF. CDR3 nucleotides: TGCAGTGCGGGGGGGACTAGCGGGAGTTTTGAGCAGTTCTTC.

This clonotype came up a few times. The rearrangement links TRBV4-1 to TRBJ1-3; no definite D call. CDR3 size: 15 residues. In germline, CDR1 is MGHRA, CDR2 YSYEKL. Trimming shortened V by 1 base and J by 2 bases, and 9 bases separated the two germline ends. The CDR3 loop reads CASSQAWAAGNTIYF. Written as DNA, the CDR3 is TGCGCCAGCAGCCAAGCGTGGGCGGCTGGAAACACCATATATTTT.

The chain combines TRBV5-1 with TRBJ1-6; no clear D. The CDR3 loop spans 17 amino acids. Trimming left V 0 bases short and J 3 bases short, with 13 bases between. Germline CDR1 reads SGHRS; CDR2 reads YFSETQ. The CDR3 here is CASSLVREALYNSPLHF. The CDR3 DNA follows: TGCGCCAGCAGCTTGGTCCGGGAAGCCCTCTATAATTCACCCCTCCACTTT.

This clonotype was counted a few times. The chain carries TRBV15 and TRBJ1-6; the D is unclear. CDR3 length equals 14 residues. The ends were cut back, 2 bases at V and 7 bases at J, with 9 bases in the middle. Germline CDR1 reads LNHNV; CDR2 reads YYDKDF (reference sequence). As DNA, the CDR3 is TGTGCCACCAGCAGATTCTCTGAGAATTCACCCCTCCACTTT. Amino acids: CATSRFSENSPLHF. The variable domain in full, completed from reference TRBV15 and TRBJ1-6, reads DAMVIQNPRYQVTQFGKPVTLSCSQTLNHNVMYWYQQKSSQAPKLLFHYYDKDFNNEADTPDNFQSRRPNTSFCFLDIRSPGLGDTAMYLCATSRFSENSPLHFGNGTRLTVT.

This clonotype has just a few counts. The genes are TRBV4-2 and TRBJ2-1, with 8 bases fitting TRBD2. CDR1 and CDR2 from the germline V gene are LGHNA and YNFKEQ. This CDR3 comprises 16 residues. V trimming: 1 base; J trimming: 3 bases; junction bases outside the gene matches: 5. CDR3 DNA: TGTGCCAGCAGCCAAGCGGCTAGCGGGTACTACAATGAGCAGTTCTTC. It encodes CASSQAASGYYNEQFF.

The chain has TRBV10-3 and TRBJ2-1, with a tentative D call TRBD2 (6 bases). The CDR3 runs 16 residues. Germline V gene sequence: CDR1 ENHRY, CDR2 SYGVKD. V was shortened by 6 bases and J by 4 bases, with 19 bases between the two germline ends. CDR3 sequence reads: CAISAVDRGNYNEQFF. The CDR3 DNA reads as TGTGCCATCAGCGCCGTTGACCGGGGGAATTACAATGAGCAGTTCTTC.

This chain connects TRBV20-1 to TRBJ2-3, with a possible D match to TRBD2 (6 bases). The V gene's germline CDR1 is DFQATT and CDR2 SNEGSKA (reference sequence). The CDR3 has 16 residues. Between the trimmed V and J ends, which lost 0 bases and 1 base, there was a span of 14 bases. The DNA for the CDR3 is TGCAGTGCTAGAGAGACGGCGGGGTGGGGCACAGATACGCAGTATTTT. Amino acids: CSARETAGWGTDTQYF.

This clonotype was picked up a small number of times. The chain recombines TRBV12-3 or TRBV12-4 with TRBJ1-2; weak D call: TRBD1 (5 bases). This CDR3 is built from 14 residues. The V end lost 2 bases, the J end lost 3 bases, and 10 bases lay between the germline ends. CDR3 in amino acids: CASSLITGDYGYTF. CDR3 nucleotides: TGTGCCAGCAGTTTAATTACAGGCGACTATGGCTACACCTTC.

V usage is TRBV24-1 and J usage is TRBJ2-2, with unresolved D. CDR1 and CDR2 (germline): KGHDR, SFDVKD. This CDR3 spans 15 amino acids. V was clipped by 3 bases and J by 6 bases, with 13 bases between them. CDR3 loop: CATSDNWMTAGELFF. The CDR3 DNA sequence: TGTGCCACCAGTGATAATTGGATGACGGCCGGGGAGCTGTTTTTT.

J is TRBJ1-6 and V is TRBV9; 8 nucleotides match TRBD1. The germline CDR1 and CDR2 sequences are SGDLS and YYNGEE. CDR3 size: 14 residues. V lost 4 bases and J lost 7; bases outside the gene matches: 4. CDR3 sequence reads: CASSPGQENSPLHF. The CDR3 nucleotides read TGTGCCAGCAGCCCGGGACAGGAGAATTCACCCCTCCACTTT.

V usage is TRBV24-1 and J usage is TRBJ1-5; the D is unclear. This CDR3 contains 14 residues. Trimming removed 3 bases from V and 6 bases from J, with 11 bases in between. Germline V gene sequence: CDR1 KGHDR, CDR2 SFDVKD. The chain's CDR3 is CATSDPGWSQPQHF. CDR3 DNA: TGTGCCACCAGTGATCCCGGGTGGAGTCAGCCCCAGCATTTT.

This clonotype was counted a few times. This rearrangement joins TRBV9 to TRBJ1-3, with D unclear. Germline lookup yields CDR1 SGDLS and CDR2 YYNGEE. The length of the CDR3 is 16 residues. V dropped 3 bases and J dropped 2 bases, with 15 bases sitting between them. The CDR3 sequence is CASSDRFGQAGNTIYF. DNA for the CDR3: TGTGCCAGCAGCGACCGCTTCGGGCAGGCTGGAAACACCATATATTTT.

V is TRBV7-6 and J is TRBJ2-7, with 9 bases matching TRBD1. The CDR3 contains 17 residues. Germline lookup yields CDR1 SGHVS and CDR2 FNYEAQ. With 5 bases clipped from V and 3 bases from J, the junction kept 14 bases outside the gene matches. In nucleotides, the CDR3 is TGTGCCAGCAGCAGAGCCCCACCCGGGACAGGGATCTACGAGCAGTACTTC. It specifies CASSRAPPGTGIYEQYF.

The chain combines TRBV20-1 with TRBJ2-7; D could derive from TRBD1 or TRBD2 (6 bases each). The CDR3 is made up of 17 amino acids. The germline V and J ends were trimmed by 0 bases and 2 bases, with 20 bases remaining between them. CDR1 and CDR2 from the germline V gene are DFQATT and SNEGSKA (reference sequence). The CDR3 here is CSARDRPRWGAAYEQYF. The CDR3 nucleotides read TGCAGTGCTAGAGATCGTCCCCGGTGGGGGGCAGCCTACGAGCAGTACTTC.

A few counts support this clonotype. This chain links TRBV7-3 with TRBJ2-3; 12 bases are shared with TRBD1. This CDR3 is 15 amino acids long. Germline lookup yields CDR1 SGHTA and CDR2 FQGTGA. J was trimmed by 6 bases and V by 1 base; bases with no gene match: 2. The CDR3 DNA reads TGTGCCAGCAGCTTAATGGGGACAGGGGGCGATACGCAGTATTTT. This encodes CASSLMGTGGDTQYF.

This clonotype has only a few counts. The CDR3, as DNA: TGTGCCAGCAGTTTGGTGGCGGGGGTGTGGGGTGAGCAGTTCTTC. Protein: CASSLVAGVWGEQFF. J is TRBJ2-1 and V is TRBV28; 7 nucleotides match TRBD2. The germline V gene encodes CDR1 MDHEN and CDR2 SYDVKM. V lost 3 bases to trimming and J lost 9 bases; unmatched junction nucleotides: 11. The CDR3 spans 15 residues.

This clonotype was counted ten times or more. At one end the junction does not follow the germline gene, possibly because of a read error. The J gene is TRBJ2-1, the V gene TRBV7-9; the D call may be TRBD1 or TRBD2 (5 bases each). CDR1 SEHNR and CDR2 FQNEAQ come from the germline V gene (reference sequence). This CDR3 spans 13 amino acids. The CDR3 protein is CASSLVGGNEQFF. CDR3 nucleotides: TGTGCTAGCAGCTTAGTTGGGGGCAATGAGCAGTTCTTC.

In its sample, this clonotype was seen a few times. The V and J genes are TRBV5-1 and TRBJ1-1; D possibly corresponds to TRBD1 (5 bases). From germline, CDR1 is SGHRS and CDR2 YFSETQ. The CDR3 has 15 amino acids. V was trimmed by 2 bases and J by 2 bases, leaving 13 bases between them. The CDR3 sequence: CASSLIQVGNTEAFF. As DNA, the CDR3 is TGCGCCAGCAGCTTAATACAGGTGGGAAACACTGAAGCTTTCTTT.

This clonotype turned up a few times. The chain links TRBV29-1 to TRBJ2-1; 10 nucleotides match TRBD2. Losses at the gene ends were 4 bases for V and 0 bases for J; bases not matched to a gene: 12. In germline, CDR1 is SQVTM, CDR2 ANQGSEA. The CDR3 contains 18 residues. CDR3 sequence: CSVVPYRAGGSSYNEQFF. CDR3 sequence (DNA): TGCAGCGTTGTGCCCTACCGAGCGGGGGGGTCCTCCTACAATGAGCAGTTCTTC.

This clonotype occurred a few times. The chain is built from TRBV12-3 or TRBV12-4 and TRBJ2-1; 8 nucleotides line up with TRBD2. V trimming: 7 bases; J trimming: 5 bases; junction bases outside the gene matches: 16. The CDR3 is made up of 17 amino acids. CDR3 loop: CASNDPMGSGVNNEQFF. CDR3 bases: TGTGCCAGCAACGATCCAATGGGTAGCGGGGTGAACAATGAGCAGTTCTTC.

This clonotype was seen only a few times. The chain recombines TRBV7-9 with TRBJ1-1; D gene ambiguous. Germline V lookup: CDR1 SEHNR, CDR2 FQNEAQ (reference sequence). This CDR3 is built from 13 residues. V was cut by 5 bases and J by 1 base, with 8 bases left in between. The CDR3 sequence is CASSAAGNTEAFF. The CDR3, as DNA: TGTGCCAGCAGCGCAGCGGGGAACACTGAAGCTTTCTTT.

This clonotype showed up just a few times. This chain uses TRBV28 with TRBJ1-1; D is undetermined. Germline V gene sequence: CDR1 MDHEN, CDR2 SYDVKM. The V end lost 6 bases, the J end lost 1 base, and 12 bases lay between the germline ends. The length of the CDR3 is 14 residues. The CDR3 DNA sequence: TGTGCCAGCAGATCGGCCGGATCGAACACTGAAGCTTTCTTT. Amino acid sequence: CASRSAGSNTEAFF.

There are many counts of this clonotype. The V call is TRBV7-9, the J call TRBJ1-3; D unresolved. Between the trimmed V and J ends, which lost 1 base and 2 bases, there was a span of 12 bases. CDR1 and CDR2 from the germline V gene are SEHNR and FQNEAQ (reference sequence). The CDR3 is made up of 16 amino acids. CDR3 sequence: CASSLGLGVTGNTIYF. CDR3 sequence (DNA): TGTGCCAGCAGCTTAGGACTCGGAGTTACTGGAAACACCATATATTTT.

The chain couples TRBV6-1 to TRBJ2-7; TRBD1 matches at 7 bases. Trimming removed 5 bases from V and 0 bases from J; junction bases left unmatched: 4. Germline values: CDR1 MNHNS, CDR2 SASEGT. The CDR3 has 14 residues. The CDR3 region has the DNA TGTGCCAGCAGTAGGGGGCCCCTCTCCTACGAGCAGTACTTC. Amino acids: CASSRGPLSYEQYF.

V is TRBV10-3 and J is TRBJ2-1; D possibly corresponds to TRBD1 (6 bases). Trimming removed 5 bases from V and 9 bases from J, with 20 bases in between. The CDR3 runs 15 residues. Germline V gives CDR1 ENHRY, CDR2 SYGVKD. The CDR3: CAISNLWGPGAEQFF. The DNA of the CDR3 is TGTGCCATCAGTAACTTGTGGGGGCCAGGGGCTGAGCAGTTCTTC.

The genes are TRBV12-3 or TRBV12-4 and TRBJ1-5; 7 positions match TRBD1. CDR3 length equals 13 residues. Germline trimming cut 5 bases from V and 7 bases from J; bases unmatched to any gene: 5. CDR3 amino acids: CASSQNRGQPQHF. The CDR3 DNA sequence: TGTGCCAGCAGTCAAAACAGGGGCCAGCCCCAGCATTTT.